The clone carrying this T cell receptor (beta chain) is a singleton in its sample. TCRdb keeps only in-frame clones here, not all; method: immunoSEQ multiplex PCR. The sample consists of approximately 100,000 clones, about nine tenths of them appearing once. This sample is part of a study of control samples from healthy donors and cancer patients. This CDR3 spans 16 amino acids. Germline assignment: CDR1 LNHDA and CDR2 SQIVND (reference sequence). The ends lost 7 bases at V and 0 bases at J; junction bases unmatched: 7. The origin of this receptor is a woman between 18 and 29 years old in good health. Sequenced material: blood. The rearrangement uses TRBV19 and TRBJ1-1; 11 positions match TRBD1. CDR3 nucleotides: TGTGCCAGTAATACGGGACAGGGGGGAGTGAACACTGAAGCTTTCTTT. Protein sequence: CASNTGQGGVNTEAFF.